The 19 T cell receptor beta chains presented below share a single source sample, sequenced in a study of blood T cell repertoires in COVID-19. Sequencing was performed with immunoSEQ multiplex PCR; in TCRdb, only in-frame clones are kept and a portion is missing. The sample has about 160,000 clones, under 90% seen once; the top ten hold approximately 3.6%. Sequencing was carried out using PBMCs or T cells enriched from blood (not recorded which). The receptor set was obtained from a woman aged 60-75 years who had recovered from COVID-19.

V usage is TRBV5-1 and J usage is TRBJ2-3, with 7 bases matching TRBD2. From germline, CDR1 is SGHRS and CDR2 YFSETQ. This CDR3 contains 14 residues. V was clipped by 2 bases and J by 5 bases; unmatched bases: 5. As DNA, the CDR3 is TGCGCCAGCAGCTTCTCCGCTAGCGGAGATACGCAGTATTTT. Protein: CASSFSASGDTQYF.

V usage is TRBV6-1 and J usage is TRBJ1-1; D perhaps matches TRBD1 (6 bases). In germline, CDR1 is MNHNS, CDR2 SASEGT. The CDR3 has 13 residues. V was clipped by 1 base and J by 11 bases, with 14 bases between them. This chain's CDR3 is CASSEGGQTRAFF. The CDR3 region has the DNA TGTGCCAGCAGTGAAGGGGGACAAACCCGGGCTTTCTTT.

CDR3 nucleotide sequence: TGTGCCACCAGTGACTGGACAGGGCGGTATGGCTACACCTTC. It specifies CATSDWTGRYGYTF. The chain recombines TRBV24-1 with TRBJ1-2, with 8 bases lining up with TRBD1. Germline CDR1 reads KGHDR; CDR2 reads SFDVKD. The ends lost 4 bases at V and 5 bases at J; junction bases unmatched: 5. This CDR3 contains 14 residues.

The rearrangement uses TRBV5-1 and TRBJ2-5, with 7 bases matching TRBD1. Germline lookup yields CDR1 SGHRS and CDR2 YFSETQ. CDR3 size: 14 residues. V was pared by 5 bases and J by 1 base, with 5 bases of the junction left unmatched. The CDR3 protein is CASSFAGGQETQYF. The CDR3 DNA sequence: TGCGCCAGCAGTTTTGCAGGGGGCCAAGAGACCCAGTACTTC.

CDR3 in amino acids: CASPLAGGKETQYF. The CDR3 bases are TGTGCCAGCCCATTAGCGGGGGGGAAAGAGACCCAGTACTTC. This chain links TRBV6-4 with TRBJ2-5, with 11 positions matching TRBD2. The trim removed 8 bases at V and 3 bases at J, leaving 5 bases unmatched. Germline lookup yields CDR1 MRHNA and CDR2 SNTAGT. CDR3 length: 14 amino acids.

The chain carries TRBV6-5 and TRBJ1-1, with D perhaps TRBD1 (5 bases). Germline lookup yields CDR1 MNHEY and CDR2 SVGAGI. The CDR3 sequence is 14 residues long. Trimming shortened V by 2 bases and J by 1 base, and 8 bases separated the two germline ends. For the CDR3, the DNA is TGTGCCAGCAGTTACCGCAGGGAGAACACTGAAGCTTTCTTT. Protein product: CASSYRRENTEAFF.

This chain uses TRBV5-4 with TRBJ2-1, with 8 bases fitting TRBD2. The V segment lost 4 bases and the J segment 0 bases; nucleotides outside the gene matches: 3. The CDR3 covers 15 residues. Germline CDR1 is SGHNT and CDR2 is YYREEE (reference sequence). In nucleotides, the CDR3 is TGTGCCAGCAGCCCCGGGGGGGCCTCCTACAATGAGCAGTTCTTC. It is translated as CASSPGGASYNEQFF.

This clone was observed a few times. The rearrangement joins TRBV5-1 to TRBJ2-2; no definite D call. Trimming took 0 bases from V and 7 from J, leaving 13 bases between them. CDR3 length: 15 amino acids. Per germline, CDR1 SGHRS and CDR2 YFSETQ. The CDR3 loop is CASSLVTTSSGELFF. CDR3 nucleotides: TGCGCCAGCAGCTTGGTTACTACGAGCAGCGGGGAGCTGTTTTTT.

In its sample, this clone was seen once. This sequence joins TRBV7-9 and TRBJ2-3, with 14 bases identical to TRBD2. Germline V gene sequence: CDR1 SEHNR, CDR2 FQNEAQ (reference sequence). This CDR3 has 15 residues. The V and J ends lost 5 bases and 4 bases, in that order; junction bases with no gene match: 2. The CDR3 sequence is CASSLTSGGADTQYF. Written as DNA, the CDR3 is TGTGCCAGCAGCCTGACTAGCGGGGGGGCAGATACGCAGTATTTT. Based on the CDR3 plus reference TRBV7-9 and TRBJ2-3, the full variable domain is DTGVSQNPRHKITKRGQNVTFRCDPISEHNRLYWYRQTLGQGPEFLTYFQNEAQLEKSRLLSDRFSAERPKGSFSTLEIQRTEQGDSAMYLCASSLTSGGADTQYFGPGTRLTVL.

The V gene is TRBV28, the J gene TRBJ1-1; D unclear. V was trimmed by 6 bases and J by 11 bases, leaving 22 bases between them. The CDR3 sequence is 14 residues long. CDR1 and CDR2 (germline): MDHEN, SYDVKM. The CDR3 DNA follows: TGTGCCAGCAGACAATACCCAAACAGTGCGAGTGCTTTCTTT. Translated: CASRQYPNSASAFF.

The rearrangement uses TRBV6-1 and TRBJ2-4, with 10 bases aligning to TRBD2. The CDR3 extends over 18 amino acids. Germline trimming cut 1 base from V and 8 bases from J; bases unmatched to any gene: 14. Germline V gene lookup returns CDR1 MNHNS and CDR2 SASEGT. The CDR3 DNA reads as TGTGCCAGCAGTGAAGTGCTGACCGGGACTAGCGTTCGGGACATTCAGTACTTC. This sequence encodes CASSEVLTGTSVRDIQYF.

There are a few counts of this clone. The rearrangement links TRBV11-2 to TRBJ2-7; tentatively, D is TRBD1 (6 bases). This CDR3 is built from 16 residues. CDR1 SGHAT and CDR2 FQNNGV come from the germline V gene. Trimming left V 5 bases short and J 1 base short, with 18 bases between. CDR3 sequence: CASSDPGRGRSYEQYF. Here the CDR3 DNA reads TGTGCCAGCAGCGACCCTGGCAGGGGACGTTCCTACGAGCAGTACTTC.

The V gene is TRBV5-1, the J gene TRBJ2-1, with TRBD2 matching 8 bases. In germline, CDR1 is SGHRS, CDR2 YFSETQ. There are 14 residues in the CDR3. After removal of 4 bases from V and 2 bases from J, the junction contained 2 bases not matched to a gene. The CDR3 loop is CASSPGGPYNEQFF. CDR3 sequence (DNA): TGCGCCAGCAGCCCGGGGGGGCCCTACAATGAGCAGTTCTTC.

The chain carries TRBV12-3 or TRBV12-4 and TRBJ1-1; a weak D match, TRBD1 (5 bases). Trimming removed 11 bases from V and 7 bases from J, with 20 bases in between. There are 13 residues in the CDR3. The CDR3 reads CAVFPLDKNEAFF. DNA of the CDR3: TGTGCCGTATTCCCCTTGGACAAAAATGAAGCTTTCTTT.

V usage is TRBV11-2 and J usage is TRBJ1-1, with a weak D call TRBD1 (6 bases). Trimming removed 1 base at V and 5 bases at J, with 14 bases between. Germline V gives CDR1 SGHAT, CDR2 FQNNGV. The length of the CDR3 is 15 residues. This chain's CDR3 is CASSLVAGAGTEAFF. DNA of the CDR3: TGTGCCAGCAGCTTAGTAGCGGGGGCAGGGACTGAAGCTTTCTTT.

CDR3 sequence reads: CAWSNIGGSPLHF. CDR3 DNA sequence: TGTGCCTGGAGTAACATCGGAGGCTCACCCCTCCACTTT. The chain links TRBV30 to TRBJ1-6, with D unresolved. CDR1 is GTSNPN and CDR2 is SVGIG in the germline V gene (reference sequence). The CDR3 spans 13 residues. V lost 2 bases and J lost 10, with 12 bases in between.

This clone was found a few times. This chain connects TRBV15 to TRBJ2-3; TRBD2 matches 10 bases. The V segment lost 6 bases and the J segment 3 bases; nucleotides outside the gene matches: 6. This CDR3 spans 15 amino acids. The V gene's germline CDR1 is LNHNV and CDR2 YYDKDF (reference sequence). The CDR3 bases are TGTGCCACCAGTCTGGAGCGGGGGGGTACAGATACGCAGTATTTT. Translated, it gives CATSLERGGTDTQYF.

The chain uses TRBV19 and TRBJ2-1, with 7 bases aligning to TRBD2. V lost 6 bases and J lost 4; bases outside the gene matches: 0. This CDR3 is 12 amino acids long. The germline V gene has CDR1 LNHDA and CDR2 SQIVND (reference sequence). The CDR3 is CASSGGYNEQFF. CDR3 nucleotides: TGTGCCAGTAGCGGGGGGTACAATGAGCAGTTCTTC.

The V and J genes are TRBV5-1 and TRBJ2-2, with D possibly being TRBD2 (6 bases). Germline CDR1 reads SGHRS; CDR2 reads YFSETQ. This CDR3 spans 14 amino acids. Trimming took off 4 bases at V and 0 bases at J, with 7 bases between the two ends. CDR3 protein: CASSAGPNTGELFF. CDR3 nucleotide sequence: TGCGCCAGCAGCGCGGGACCGAACACCGGGGAGCTGTTTTTT.